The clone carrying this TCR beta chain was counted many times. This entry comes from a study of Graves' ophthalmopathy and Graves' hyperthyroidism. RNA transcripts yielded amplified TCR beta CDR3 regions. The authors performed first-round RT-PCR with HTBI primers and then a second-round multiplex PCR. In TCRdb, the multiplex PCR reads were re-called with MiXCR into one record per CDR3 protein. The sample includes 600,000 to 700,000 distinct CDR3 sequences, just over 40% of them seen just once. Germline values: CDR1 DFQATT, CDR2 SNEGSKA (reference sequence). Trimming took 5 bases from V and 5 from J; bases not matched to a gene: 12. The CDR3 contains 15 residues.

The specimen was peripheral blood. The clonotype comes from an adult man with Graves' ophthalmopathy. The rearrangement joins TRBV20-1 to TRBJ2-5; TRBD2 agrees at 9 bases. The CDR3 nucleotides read TGCAGTGCTCGGGGACTAGCCGCATGGGATGAGACCCAGTACTTC. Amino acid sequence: CSARGLAAWDETQYF.